Shown below are 32 T cell receptor beta chains from a single sample sequenced in a study of CD8 T cells in Susac syndrome. About 0.5 to 1 ug RNA was reverse transcribed with random hexamers. TCRdb reanalysed the immunoSEQ multiplex PCR reads using MiXCR and keeps one entry per CDR3 protein. The table records around 200,000 distinct CDR3 sequences, over 90% of them present only once. Material: CD4+ T cells from PBMCs. These receptors all come from a human donor with Susac syndrome.

V gene TRBV20-1 combines with J gene TRBJ2-7, with 8 bases lining up with TRBD2. V lost 2 bases, J lost 5 bases, and 8 bases stayed unmatched. CDR1 is DFQATT, CDR2 SNEGSKA, per germline (reference sequence). The CDR3 is made up of 14 amino acids. The DNA of the CDR3 is TGCAGTGCTAGACCCAGCGGGAGCGATCACGAGCAGTACTTC. Its protein product is CSARPSGSDHEQYF.

V is TRBV21-1 and J is TRBJ1-1; TRBD1, the table's D call, was not compared with the DNA. TRBV21-1 is a pseudogene segment. This CDR3 is built from 14 residues. CDR3 nucleotides: TGTGCCAGCAGCCACGGGCTCCCGAACACTGAAGCTTTCTTT. Protein product: CASSHGLPNTEAFF.

The rearrangement joins TRBV29-1 to TRBJ2-1, with 7 bases aligning to TRBD2. The CDR3 consists of 14 residues. CDR1 is SQVTM, CDR2 ANQGSEA, per germline. Losses at the gene ends were 7 bases for V and 6 bases for J; bases not matched to a gene: 12. CDR3 nucleotides: TGCAGCGCGGATACGGGGGGTGCGAGCAATGAGCAGTTCTTC. Protein sequence: CSADTGGASNEQFF.

The chain joins TRBV19 to TRBJ1-5; D not resolved. CDR1 LNHDA and CDR2 SQIVND come from the germline V gene (reference sequence). Trimming left V 4 bases short and J 5 bases short, with 0 bases between. The CDR3 totals 10 residues. In DNA form, the CDR3 reads TGTGCCAGTAGTAATCAGCCCCAGCATTTT. Protein sequence: CASSNQPQHF.

This clonotype was observed a single time. The chain links TRBV12-3 or TRBV12-4 to TRBJ2-6; no clear D. V shed 6 bases and J shed 0 bases, with 12 bases lying between them. The CDR3 is 16 residues long. Here the CDR3 DNA reads TGTGCCAGCAGCTTCGACGGACCCTCTGGGGCCAACGTCCTGACTTTC. It specifies CASSFDGPSGANVLTF.

The chain uses TRBV19 and TRBJ2-5; 9 positions agree with TRBD1. After removal of 4 bases from V and 6 bases from J, the junction contained 9 bases not matched to a gene. Germline loops: CDR1 LNHDA, CDR2 SQIVND (reference sequence). This CDR3 has 15 amino acids. The CDR3 here is CASSTPRTGVKTQYF. CDR3 coding DNA: TGTGCCAGTAGTACCCCCCGGACAGGGGTAAAGACCCAGTACTTC.

This chain uses TRBV11-2 with TRBJ2-5; a weak D match, TRBD1 (6 bases). Trimming took off 7 bases at V and 7 bases at J, with 19 bases between the two ends. The CDR3 sequence is 14 residues long. Germline CDR1 is SGHAT and CDR2 is FQNNGV. CDR3 amino acids: CASNQQGRSRTQYF. DNA of the CDR3: TGTGCCAGCAACCAGCAGGGGCGTTCCAGGACCCAGTACTTC.

CDR3 nucleotides: TGTGCCAGCAGCTTTGGGGGGTCTAGCCTTTACTCCTACGAGCAGTACTTC. It is translated as CASSFGGSSLYSYEQYF. The chain joins TRBV11-2 to TRBJ2-7; the D gene is possibly TRBD2 (6 bases). The CDR3 is 17 amino acids. Trimming pared 3 bases from V and 0 bases from J, leaving 18 bases between. Germline CDR1 reads SGHAT; CDR2 reads FQNNGV.

V is TRBV24-1 and J is TRBJ2-3, with D maybe TRBD1 (6 bases). The CDR3 contains 14 residues. The V gene lost 2 bases and the J gene lost 4 bases, with 9 bases spanning the gap. Germline lookup yields CDR1 KGHDR and CDR2 SFDVKD. This CDR3 is CATSDSAGADTQYF. The CDR3 bases are TGTGCCACCAGTGATTCAGCAGGGGCAGATACGCAGTATTTT.

V usage is TRBV20-1 and J usage is TRBJ1-1; D unclear. Trimming pared 6 bases from V and 5 bases from J, leaving 7 bases between. The CDR3 consists of 10 residues. The V gene's germline CDR1 is DFQATT and CDR2 SNEGSKA (reference sequence). CDR3 amino acids: CSAGRTEAFF. CDR3 sequence (DNA): TGCAGTGCGGGGAGGACTGAAGCTTTCTTT.

J is TRBJ1-5 and V is TRBV7-9; D uncertain. The CDR3 is made up of 13 amino acids. Germline-derived CDR1 and CDR2 are SEHNR and FQNEAQ (reference sequence). The V and J ends lost 4 bases and 4 bases respectively, with 8 bases between them. The CDR3 bases are TGTGCCAGCAGCTCCCGGGAGAATCAGCCCCAGCATTTT. Residues: CASSSRENQPQHF.

The gene calls are TRBV20-1 and TRBJ2-1; D is possibly TRBD2 (5 bases). The CDR3 sequence is 14 residues long. V was shortened by 1 base and J by 3 bases, with 10 bases between the two germline ends. Germline V CDR1 and CDR2: DFQATT, SNEGSKA (reference sequence). The CDR3 loop reads CSARGAVNYNEQFF. CDR3 in DNA: TGCAGTGCTAGAGGAGCGGTCAACTACAATGAGCAGTTCTTC.

The V call is TRBV3-1, the J call TRBJ1-4; 8 positions match TRBD1. Trimming cost V 1 base and J 0 bases; bases outside gene matches: 7. Germline V lookup: CDR1 LGHDT, CDR2 YNNKEL (reference sequence). The CDR3 extends over 18 amino acids. For the CDR3, the DNA is TGTGCCAGCAGCCAAGGTATAGGGACAGGTACAACTAATGAAAAACTGTTTTTT. Amino acids: CASSQGIGTGTTNEKLFF.

This clonotype has a handful of counts. The chain combines TRBV7-8 with TRBJ2-1, with 7 positions matching TRBD1. This CDR3 spans 13 amino acids. The V gene's germline CDR1 is SGHVS and CDR2 FQNEAQ. Unmatched junction bases numbered 4, after V lost 4 bases and J lost 7 bases. In DNA, the CDR3 is TGTGCCAGCAGCTGGGGGACAGCTAATGAGCAGTTCTTC. Its translation is CASSWGTANEQFF.

This chain connects TRBV20-1 to TRBJ1-1; D remains ambiguous. There are 13 residues in the CDR3. Trimming shortened V by 6 bases and J by 1 base, and 12 bases separated the two germline ends. Germline V lookup: CDR1 DFQATT, CDR2 SNEGSKA (reference sequence). The CDR3 reads CSAWRPENTEAFF. In DNA form, the CDR3 reads TGCAGTGCGTGGCGTCCGGAGAACACTGAAGCTTTCTTT.

This clonotype was seen only a few times. The V and J genes are TRBV5-1 and TRBJ2-5, with D possibly TRBD1 on 5 matching bases. V was shortened by 5 bases and J by 2 bases, with 10 bases between the two germline ends. Germline lookup yields CDR1 SGHRS and CDR2 YFSETQ. This CDR3 has 13 residues. The CDR3 loop is CASRERTQETQYF. In DNA, the CDR3 is TGCGCCAGCAGGGAACGGACACAAGAGACCCAGTACTTC.

As DNA, the CDR3 is TGTGCCAGCAGCCAAGATCCCGTCTCTGGGGCCAACGTCCTGACTTTC. Its protein product is CASSQDPVSGANVLTF. The chain links TRBV3-1 to TRBJ2-6; no firm D call. The germline V and J ends were trimmed by 0 bases and 0 bases, with 6 bases remaining between them. CDR1 and CDR2 (germline): LGHDT, YNNKEL (reference sequence). The CDR3 spans 16 residues.

This chain uses TRBV7-9 with TRBJ1-5; possibly TRBD1 for D (5 bases). The germline CDR1 and CDR2 sequences are SEHNR and FQNEAQ (reference sequence). The CDR3 runs 17 residues. Trimming stripped 1 base from V and 5 bases from J, with 18 bases between. As DNA, the CDR3 is TGTGCCAGCAGCTTAGGCCTATCCACAGGAATCGATCAGCCCCAGCATTTT. The encoded protein is CASSLGLSTGIDQPQHF.

This clonotype was recorded only once. V and J are TRBV7-6 and TRBJ1-5, with D perhaps TRBD1 (5 bases). Germline assignment: CDR1 SGHVS and CDR2 FNYEAQ. The V end lost 5 bases, the J end lost 2 bases, and 13 bases lay between the germline ends. This CDR3 is built from 15 residues. The CDR3 DNA sequence: TGTGCCAGCAGCCGGGGGGGTGGGGGCAATCAGCCCCAGCATTTT. Translation: CASSRGGGGNQPQHF.

The sample holds one count of this clonotype. The CDR3 protein is CASSPSGHSRGNYGYTF. In DNA, the CDR3 is TGTGCCAGCAGCCCGAGTGGGCACAGTAGGGGTAACTATGGCTACACCTTC. The rearrangement joins TRBV7-9 to TRBJ1-2; weak D call: TRBD1 (5 bases). The CDR3 loop spans 17 amino acids. V was shortened by 5 bases and J by 1 base, with 20 bases between the two germline ends. Germline V gene sequence: CDR1 SEHNR, CDR2 FQNEAQ (reference sequence).

The rearrangement links TRBV5-5 to TRBJ2-3, with D unclear. Trimming pared 4 bases from V and 4 bases from J, leaving 10 bases between. This CDR3 contains 13 residues. CDR1 and CDR2 (germline): SGHKS, YYEKEE (reference sequence). This CDR3 reads CASSDSTPDTQYF. As DNA, the CDR3 is TGTGCCAGCAGCGACTCCACCCCAGATACGCAGTATTTT.

This chain connects TRBV7-9 to TRBJ1-3; no firm D call. Trimming stripped 1 base from V and 4 bases from J, with 8 bases between. The germline CDR1 and CDR2 sequences are SEHNR and FQNEAQ (reference sequence). The CDR3 length is 14 residues. CDR3 DNA: TGTGCCAGCAGCTTAGACGACACCGGAAACACCATATATTTT. Amino acids: CASSLDDTGNTIYF.

The genes are TRBV5-1 and TRBJ1-2; D call uncertain. Trimming pared 4 bases from V and 4 bases from J, leaving 17 bases between. The CDR3 extends over 15 amino acids. Germline V gene sequence: CDR1 SGHRS, CDR2 YFSETQ. CDR3 nucleotide sequence: TGCGCCAGCAGCAGGTCAAAGCCAGTCGGCTATGGCTACACCTTC. Its protein is CASSRSKPVGYGYTF.

The rearrangement links TRBV12-3 or TRBV12-4 to TRBJ1-1, with TRBD1 as a possible D gene (6 bases). There are 14 residues in the CDR3. V was trimmed by 7 bases and J by 1 base, leaving 13 bases between them. As DNA, the CDR3 is TGTGCCAGCATTAGGTGGGGGCCGAACACTGAAGCTTTCTTT. Its translation: CASIRWGPNTEAFF.

This chain connects TRBV7-3 to TRBJ1-6; D not resolved. The CDR3 length is 13 residues. CDR1 is SGHTA, CDR2 FQGTGA, per germline. Trimming cost V 0 bases and J 9 bases, with 6 bases left between them. The CDR3 DNA reads TGTGCCAGCAGCTTAACGGAGGGTTCACCCCTCCACTTT. Translating gives CASSLTEGSPLHF.

This clonotype was counted once. The chain has TRBV7-8 and TRBJ2-7; TRBD1 matches 7 bases. There are 14 residues in the CDR3. Germline CDR1 reads SGHVS; CDR2 reads FQNEAQ. With V trimmed by 2 bases and J by 4 bases, 5 bases remained unmatched. The CDR3 loop reads CASSLPGGRYEQYF. CDR3 coding DNA: TGTGCCAGCAGCTTACCAGGGGGTAGATACGAGCAGTACTTC.

This chain connects TRBV28 to TRBJ2-7; no firm D call. The CDR3 has 14 residues. V was shortened by 5 bases and J by 0 bases, with 11 bases between the two germline ends. Germline V lookup: CDR1 MDHEN, CDR2 SYDVKM. CDR3 in amino acids: CASSGWLSSYEQYF. The CDR3 DNA follows: TGTGCCAGCAGTGGGTGGCTGAGCTCCTACGAGCAGTACTTC.

This clonotype was seen once. CDR3 DNA: TGTGCCAGCAGTTACCCCCTAGCGGGAAGCACAGATACGCAGTATTTT. Protein sequence: CASSYPLAGSTDTQYF. The chain combines TRBV6-2 or TRBV6-3 with TRBJ2-3; 9 positions match TRBD2. Germline values: CDR1 MNHEY, CDR2 SVGEGT. V was clipped by 2 bases and J by 0 bases; unmatched bases: 3. CDR3 length: 16 residues.

V is TRBV20-1 and J is TRBJ2-7; TRBD2 matches at 10 bases. With 0 bases clipped from V and 2 bases from J, the junction kept 7 bases outside the gene matches. This CDR3 region has 16 residues. CDR1 DFQATT and CDR2 SNEGSKA come from the germline V gene (reference sequence). The CDR3 DNA is TGCAGTGCTAGAGATCTCGCCACTAGCGGGACCTACGAGCAGTACTTC. Protein: CSARDLATSGTYEQYF.

V is TRBV4-3 and J is TRBJ2-2; 16 nucleotides align to TRBD2. V lost 4 bases, J lost 3 bases, and 11 bases stayed unmatched. The length of the CDR3 is 20 residues. The V gene's germline CDR1 is LGHNA and CDR2 YSLEER. The CDR3 sequence: CASSRLPGTSGRAHTGELFF. For the CDR3, the DNA is TGCGCCAGCAGCCGTCTCCCCGGGACTAGCGGGAGGGCCCACACCGGGGAGCTGTTTTTT.

V is TRBV20-1 and J is TRBJ2-7, with 7 bases fitting TRBD1. The V segment lost 0 bases and the J segment 3 bases; nucleotides outside the gene matches: 8. This CDR3 comprises 15 residues. Germline-derived CDR1 and CDR2 are DFQATT and SNEGSKA (reference sequence). The CDR3 loop is CSAREGQGEIYEQYF. The CDR3 DNA reads TGCAGTGCTAGAGAGGGGCAGGGGGAAATCTACGAGCAGTACTTC.

The gene calls are TRBV6-6 and TRBJ1-2; D is possibly TRBD1 (6 bases). CDR3 size: 13 residues. The V and J ends lost 6 bases and 8 bases respectively, with 16 bases between them. Germline-derived CDR1 and CDR2 are MNHNY and SVGAGI (reference sequence). CDR3 protein: CASRPTGTGGYTF. The DNA for the CDR3 is TGTGCCAGCAGACCCACAGGGACTGGGGGCTACACCTTC.